These 32 T cell receptor beta chains share one sample of origin, sequenced in a study of a mutant IDH1 vaccine in newly diagnosed glioma. The protocol was immunoSEQ multiplex PCR, while the TCRdb copy is restricted to in-frame clones and leaves out a portion. The sample holds roughly 130,000 clones, around 80% seen once. These receptors are not linked to any known antigen. Time point here: week 11, during vaccination. Doses comprised 300 ug of mutant IDH1 20-mer peptide each, plus topical imiquimod. Material: PBMCs, obtained from a glioma patient whose treatment included an IDH1 peptide vaccine. The receptors derive from a man aged 35-49 years with glioma.

The rearrangement links TRBV4-2 to TRBJ2-7; 8 bases map to TRBD1. The ends lost 0 bases at V and 1 base at J; junction bases unmatched: 5. Germline assignment: CDR1 LGHNA and CDR2 YNFKEQ. This CDR3 has 16 residues. The CDR3 sequence is CASSQEAGTGSYEQYF. CDR3 bases: TGTGCCAGCAGCCAAGAGGCCGGGACAGGATCCTACGAGCAGTACTTC.

This clone was seen more than once but under ten times. The chain is built from TRBV7-8 and TRBJ2-1; 9 bases match TRBD2. The CDR3 has 11 residues. V lost 3 bases and J lost 14; bases outside the gene matches: 2. Germline assignment: CDR1 SGHVS and CDR2 FQNEAQ. The CDR3 is CASSFSSGKFF. The DNA of the CDR3 is TGTGCCAGCAGCTTTTCTAGCGGGAAGTTCTTC. The variable domain in full, with the rest retrieved from reference TRBV7-8 and TRBJ2-1, is GAGVSQSPRYKVAKRGQDVALRCDPISGHVSLFWYQQALGQGPEFLTYFQNEAQLDKSGLPSDRFFAERPEGSVSTLKIQRTQQEDSAVYLCASSFSSGKFFGPGTRLTVL.

The genes are TRBV21-1 and TRBJ2-7. TRBV21-1 is flagged as a pseudogene. The CDR3 length is 17 residues. The CDR3 here is CASSKAHRDRASYEQYF. The CDR3 DNA is TGTGCCAGCAGCAAAGCCCACCGGGACCGGGCCTCGTACGAGCAGTACTTC.

This chain connects TRBV30 to TRBJ2-7; D remains unclear. From germline, CDR1 is GTSNPN and CDR2 SVGIG (reference sequence). The ends were cut back, 5 bases at V and 0 bases at J, with 14 bases in the middle. The CDR3 is made up of 14 amino acids. The CDR3 coding sequence is TGTGCCTGGGGGGAACAACGTAGCTCCTACGAGCAGTACTTC. Protein product: CAWGEQRSSYEQYF.

The chain combines TRBV6-5 with TRBJ2-6, with no clear D. The CDR3 covers 13 residues. Germline CDR1 and CDR2: MNHEY and SVGAGI. V was clipped by 5 bases and J by 2 bases, with 4 bases between them. The CDR3: CASSGAGANVLTF. The CDR3 DNA is TGTGCCAGCAGTGGTGCTGGGGCCAACGTCCTGACTTTC.

The chain joins TRBV27 to TRBJ2-5; 7 bases fit TRBD2. The length of the CDR3 is 13 residues. Trimming cost V 6 bases and J 7 bases; bases outside gene matches: 8. The germline CDR1 and CDR2 sequences are MNHEY and SMNVEV (reference sequence). The CDR3 DNA reads as TGTGCCAGCAGGCTGATGGGGGGGGTGACCCAGTACTTC. This codes for CASRLMGGVTQYF.

The V and J genes are TRBV5-5 and TRBJ2-1; possible D gene TRBD2, 7 bases. Deletions cut 0 bases from V and 6 bases from J, with 16 bases between. CDR1 is SGHKS, CDR2 YYEKEE, per germline (reference sequence). The CDR3 sequence is 16 residues long. DNA of the CDR3: TGTGCCAGCAGCTTGGTCCTGGCGGGGGCACCCAATGAGCAGTTCTTC. As protein: CASSLVLAGAPNEQFF.

J is TRBJ2-7 and V is TRBV28; TRBD1 matches 7 bases. The CDR3 has 14 amino acids. With 4 bases clipped from V and 2 bases from J, the junction kept 5 bases outside the gene matches. Germline CDR1 reads MDHEN; CDR2 reads SYDVKM. CDR3 residues: CASSSGTVTYEQYF. The CDR3, as DNA: TGTGCCAGCAGTTCTGGGACAGTAACCTACGAGCAGTACTTC.

The V gene is TRBV27, the J gene TRBJ2-7, with TRBD1 as a possible D gene (8 bases). V was pared by 6 bases and J by 4 bases, with 16 bases between. The CDR3 spans 14 residues. Germline V gene data show CDR1 as MNHEY and CDR2 as SMNVEV (reference sequence). The CDR3 protein is CASRYRGGRYEQYF. CDR3 DNA sequence: TGTGCCAGCAGATACAGGGGGGGACGGTACGAGCAGTACTTC.

The chain combines TRBV6-6 with TRBJ1-4, with D unresolved. CDR1 MNHNY and CDR2 SVGAGI come from the germline V gene (reference sequence). V lost 2 bases and J lost 3, with 10 bases in between. This CDR3 spans 15 amino acids. The CDR3 nucleotides read TGTGCCAGCAGTTACGCGGGAGCGGCTAATGAAAAACTGTTTTTT. As protein: CASSYAGAANEKLFF.

This clone was recorded a few times. The rearrangement uses TRBV20-1 and TRBJ2-2, with D tentatively TRBD2 (5 bases). Per germline, CDR1 DFQATT and CDR2 SNEGSKA (reference sequence). The CDR3 spans 11 residues. The V and J ends lost 4 bases and 7 bases respectively, with 7 bases between them. CDR3 in DNA: TGCAGTGCTACCGGGAACGGGGAGCTGTTTTTT. Translating it yields CSATGNGELFF.

The chain couples TRBV29-1 to TRBJ2-1; 9 bases fit TRBD1. Trimming cost V 6 bases and J 7 bases; bases outside gene matches: 4. This CDR3 region has 12 residues. Germline CDR1 is SQVTM and CDR2 is ANQGSEA. The CDR3 reads CSVGQGRNEQFF. Here the CDR3 DNA reads TGCAGCGTCGGACAGGGGAGGAATGAGCAGTTCTTC.

This clone was seen many times. The CDR3 DNA sequence: TGTGCCACCAGCAGAGAACGAGGGGCGGGTCAGCCCCAGCATTTT. Residues: CATSRERGAGQPQHF. The chain carries TRBV15 and TRBJ1-5, with D perhaps matching TRBD1 (5 bases). CDR1 and CDR2 from the germline V gene are LNHNV and YYDKDF (reference sequence). The V end lost 0 bases, the J end lost 6 bases, and 12 bases lay between the germline ends. The CDR3 length is 15 residues. Combining the CDR3 with reference TRBV15 and TRBJ1-5 gives the whole variable domain DAMVIQNPRYQVTQFGKPVTLSCSQTLNHNVMYWYQQKSSQAPKLLFHYYDKDFNNEADTPDNFQSRRPNTSFCFLDIRSPGLGDTAMYLCATSRERGAGQPQHFGDGTRLSIL.

V gene TRBV5-6 combines with J gene TRBJ1-4; D not resolved. The V and J ends lost 1 base and 8 bases respectively, with 9 bases between them. This CDR3 has 13 residues. Germline V lookup: CDR1 SGHDT, CDR2 YYEEEE. This CDR3 reads CASSLRGSEKLFF. CDR3 coding DNA: TGTGCCAGCAGCTTGCGAGGGAGCGAAAAACTGTTTTTT.

The chain carries TRBV18 and TRBJ2-6; D not certain. The CDR3 contains 15 residues. V shed 6 bases and J shed 0 bases, with 9 bases lying between them. Germline V lookup: CDR1 KGHSH, CDR2 LQKENI. In nucleotides, the CDR3 is TGTGCCAGCTCGTTAAACCCCTCTGGGGCCAACGTCCTGACTTTC. Protein sequence: CASSLNPSGANVLTF.

This chain links TRBV7-6 with TRBJ2-5, with unresolved D. Germline V CDR1 and CDR2: SGHVS, FNYEAQ. The CDR3 runs to 13 residues. Deletions cut 1 base from V and 5 bases from J, with 8 bases between. This CDR3 is CASSLDFGETQYF. The CDR3 region has the DNA TGTGCCAGCAGCTTAGACTTCGGGGAGACCCAGTACTTC.

This chain uses TRBV13 with TRBJ2-5, with 10 bases identical to TRBD2. V was pared by 1 base and J by 5 bases, with 4 bases of the junction left unmatched. The CDR3 runs to 15 residues. Germline V CDR1 and CDR2: PRHDT, FYEKMQ (reference sequence). The CDR3 spells CASSLALAGEETQYF. CDR3 bases: TGTGCCAGCAGCTTAGCCCTAGCGGGGGAGGAGACCCAGTACTTC.

The chain employs TRBV30 and TRBJ2-7; D is unresolved. V shed 5 bases and J shed 0 bases, with 8 bases lying between them. Germline values: CDR1 GTSNPN, CDR2 SVGIG (reference sequence). The CDR3 is made up of 12 amino acids. CDR3 region: CAWGPSSYEQYF. CDR3 nucleotide sequence: TGTGCCTGGGGGCCAAGCTCCTACGAGCAGTACTTC.

This chain connects TRBV7-6 to TRBJ2-7; perhaps TRBD2 as D (5 bases). Trimming shortened V by 7 bases and J by 2 bases, and 15 bases separated the two germline ends. This CDR3 region has 14 residues. The germline V gene has CDR1 SGHVS and CDR2 FNYEAQ. The CDR3 DNA sequence: TGTGCCAGCACGGGATCCTCTTTACCCTACGAGCAGTACTTC. Translated, it gives CASTGSSLPYEQYF.

This clone was picked up a small number of times. The chain links TRBV5-4 to TRBJ2-7, with D hard to call. Per the germline V gene, CDR1 is SGHNT and CDR2 is YYREEE (reference sequence). Trimming took off 3 bases at V and 0 bases at J, with 7 bases between the two ends. The CDR3 spans 13 residues. CDR3 protein: CASSWARSYEQYF. CDR3 in DNA: TGTGCCAGCAGCTGGGCGCGCTCCTACGAGCAGTACTTC.

This clone appeared once. A junction boundary mismatches the germline segment, possibly from a read error. J is TRBJ2-4 and V is TRBV19; D remains unclear. The germline V gene encodes CDR1 LNHDA and CDR2 SQIVND (reference sequence). The CDR3 consists of 12 residues. The CDR3 reads CASSISGNTQYF. CDR3 in DNA: TGTGCCAGTAGTATATCAGGAAACACTCAGTACTTC.

V is TRBV2 and J is TRBJ1-5; TRBD1 matches 9 bases. This CDR3 is 14 amino acids long. V lost 6 bases and J lost 4; bases outside the gene matches: 4. Germline V gene lookup returns CDR1 SNHLY and CDR2 FYNNEI. CDR3 loop: CASSEDRGNQPQHF. The DNA of the CDR3 is TGTGCCAGCAGCGAGGACAGGGGAAATCAGCCCCAGCATTTT.

The chain carries TRBV12-5 and TRBJ2-1; D is undetermined. This CDR3 has 13 amino acids. CDR1 is LGHNT and CDR2 is FRNRAP in the germline V gene. Trimming left V 4 bases short and J 4 bases short, with 8 bases between. Written as DNA, the CDR3 is TGTGCTAGTGGTTCCAATATATACAATGAGCAGTTCTTC. This codes for CASGSNIYNEQFF.

The chain has TRBV19 and TRBJ2-3, with D possibly matching TRBD1 (6 bases). Trimming pared 3 bases from V and 6 bases from J, leaving 10 bases between. Germline V CDR1 and CDR2: LNHDA, SQIVND (reference sequence). The CDR3 is 13 residues long. CDR3 nucleotides: TGTGCCAGTAGTATGGGGACACTGGATACGCAGTATTTT. This codes for CASSMGTLDTQYF. The full variable domain, completed using reference TRBV19 and TRBJ2-3, is DGGITQSPKYLFRKEGQNVTLSCEQNLNHDAMYWYRQDPGQGLRLIYYSQIVNDFQKGDIAEGYSVSREKKESFPLTVTSAQKNPTAFYLCASSMGTLDTQYFGPGTRLTVL.

This clone was detected many times. The V call is TRBV6-1, the J call TRBJ1-5; TRBD1 matches at 9 bases. The CDR3 is made up of 12 amino acids. Germline values: CDR1 MNHNS, CDR2 SASEGT. With 8 bases clipped from V and 4 bases from J, the junction kept 0 bases outside the gene matches. The CDR3 is CASGTGNQPQHF. Written as DNA, the CDR3 is TGTGCCAGCGGGACAGGGAATCAGCCCCAGCATTTT.

This chain links TRBV19 with TRBJ2-5; 8 nucleotides match TRBD1. Per the germline V gene, CDR1 is LNHDA and CDR2 is SQIVND (reference sequence). Germline trimming cut 0 bases from V and 4 bases from J; bases unmatched to any gene: 7. There are 16 residues in the CDR3. The CDR3 nucleotides read TGTGCCAGTAGTATAGATCGACCAGGACAGGGAGAGACCCAGTACTTC. It encodes CASSIDRPGQGETQYF.

This clone was seen only once. The chain links TRBV5-4 to TRBJ2-3; D might be TRBD1 (6 bases). V lost 4 bases and J lost 2, with 14 bases in between. The CDR3 sequence is 15 residues long. Germline CDR1 SGHNT, CDR2 YYREEE (reference sequence). CDR3 in DNA: TGTGCCAGCAGCCCCGAAGGGGGAAACACAGATACGCAGTATTTT. This gives the protein CASSPEGGNTDTQYF.

CDR3 sequence (DNA): TGTGCCAGCAGCTCTCCGGACAGGAGTGCATTTGAAGCTTTCTTT. Amino acid sequence: CASSSPDRSAFEAFF. The rearrangement links TRBV7-2 to TRBJ1-1, with 7 positions matching TRBD1. The germline CDR1 and CDR2 sequences are SGHTA and FQGNSA. The CDR3 has 15 amino acids. Trimming at V came to 4 bases and at J to 7 bases, leaving 12 bases not matched to a gene.

The chain employs TRBV30 and TRBJ2-1, with 9 bases matching TRBD2. The CDR3 sequence is 12 residues long. The V gene end was trimmed by 8 bases and the J gene end by 15 bases; junction bases not matched to a gene: 14. CDR1 and CDR2 (germline): GTSNPN, SVGIG (reference sequence). CDR3 loop: CAHPSISGRLFF. The CDR3 nucleotides read TGTGCCCACCCCTCCATCAGCGGGAGGTTGTTCTTC.

V is TRBV20-1 and J is TRBJ1-1; D is undetermined. Trimming left V 6 bases short and J 3 bases short, with 8 bases between. The CDR3 has 11 residues. Germline V CDR1 and CDR2: DFQATT, SNEGSKA (reference sequence). CDR3 protein: CSAGGHTEAFF. CDR3 bases: TGCAGTGCGGGCGGTCACACTGAAGCTTTCTTT.

This chain links TRBV7-2 with TRBJ1-1, with D possibly TRBD1 on 6 matching bases. In germline, CDR1 is SGHTA, CDR2 FQGNSA. This CDR3 has 13 amino acids. V was trimmed by 5 bases and J by 6 bases, leaving 13 bases between them. The chain's CDR3 is CASSTPGVPEAFF. DNA of the CDR3: TGTGCCAGCAGCACCCCAGGGGTCCCTGAAGCTTTCTTT.

The chain combines TRBV19 with TRBJ2-1; D gene ambiguous. This CDR3 contains 15 residues. Per germline, CDR1 LNHDA and CDR2 SQIVND (reference sequence). Deletions cut 7 bases from V and 0 bases from J, with 13 bases between. The DNA for the CDR3 is TGTGCCAGTAAAATCGACCGGAGCTCCTACAATGAGCAGTTCTTC. It yields the protein CASKIDRSSYNEQFF.